This T cell receptor beta chain was recovered during a study of T cell responses to AZD1222 COVID-19 vaccine. Second-dose recipients at about 4 or about 12 weeks were treated as one pooled group. The CDR3 is made up of 14 amino acids. V trimming: 5 bases; J trimming: 8 bases; junction bases outside the gene matches: 8. CDR1 is SGHAT and CDR2 is FQNNGV in the germline V gene. The assay was immunoSEQ multiplex PCR, and TCRdb's table has in-frame clones only and misses some. The repertoire holds about 120,000 clones, 87% seen once, with approximately 2.6% in the top ten. Findings of the study overall: Among spike-specific TCRs, nearly half reportedly target unmutated variant regions. Females outnumbered males among donors, who were mostly white British; clonal diversity was possibly underestimated. Spike-wide vaccine-associated CD4 TCRs dominated at 160-218 and 743-854.

Of note for this clone: No antigen is known for it.

This sequence was found in an adult who received the AZD1222 COVID-19 vaccine. The V call is TRBV11-2, the J call TRBJ1-2; 10 bases map to TRBD1. Sequences were derived from peripheral blood, sampled 28 days after the second AZD1222 dose. CDR3 residues: CASSPADRGQGYTF. The CDR3 DNA reads TGTGCCAGCAGCCCAGCAGACAGGGGGCAGGGCTACACCTTC.